This T cell receptor beta chain was sequenced in a study of blood T cell repertoires in COVID-19. Overall study context: Both acute and convalescent COVID-19 samples were obtained from the United States, Italy and Spain.

Some clones are missing from TCRdb's copy, which holds only in-frame ones; the method was immunoSEQ multiplex PCR. The sample yields roughly 330,000 clones, roughly 86% seen once. Membership in each cohort depended on participant-reported clinical history. V was clipped by 3 bases and J by 7 bases; unmatched bases: 10. Germline V gene sequence: CDR1 SGHTA, CDR2 FQGNSA. The CDR3 loop spans 16 amino acids. This clonotype was obtained from a woman aged 25 to 39 who had recovered from COVID-19. The chain joins TRBV7-2 to TRBJ2-4, with 9 bases identical to TRBD1. The specimen sequenced was PBMCs or T cells enriched from blood (not recorded which). CDR3 nucleotide sequence: TGTGCCAGCAGCTTTCTCGGGACAGGGTTCGGGAACATTCAGTACTTC. Protein product: CASSFLGTGFGNIQYF.